This T cell receptor beta chain is drawn from a study of CD8+ T cells in alopecia areata. Study summary: Treated patients' severity was scored by percentage of affected scalp area.

The V and J ends lost 2 bases and 7 bases respectively, with 3 bases between them. The germline V gene has CDR1 SGHTA and CDR2 FQGNSA. This CDR3 comprises 11 residues. Extraction of RNA preceded its reverse transcription into cDNA, which served as the sequencing template. Sequenced by immunoSEQ multiplex PCR; TCRdb stores in-frame clones only, minus some. The table lists 150,000 to 200,000 clones, roughly two thirds of them singletons. Documented treatment: oral pan-JAK inhibitor, 5-10 mg twice daily. The sorting of PBMCs gave CD4+ and CD8+ T cells. This chain joins TRBV7-2 and TRBJ2-1, with no clear D. The source of this sequence is a human donor with alopecia areata. The material sequenced was CD4+ T cells sorted from blood, taken at week 4, from a patient treated with tofacitinib. CDR3: CASSLRNEQFF. The CDR3 DNA follows: TGTGCCAGCAGCTTAAGAAATGAGCAGTTCTTC.